This is a list of T cell receptor beta chains from one sample in a study of beta chain features in type 1 diabetes. Some clones are missing from TCRdb's copy, which holds only in-frame ones; the method was immunoSEQ multiplex PCR. Of hundreds of thousands of clones detected, more than 65% appear once; the ten largest clones hold around 0.05%. Sequencing was carried out using naive CD4+ T cells from blood. These receptor sequences come from a man aged 25 to 45 in good health. CDR3s include the opening cysteine and the closing phenylalanine or tryptophan. The D gene is left open where the match is weak. Not all rows give a size; the values are once, few, many and, for expanded clones, a class.

d_call j_call clone_size v_call cdr3_aa cdr3_nt
TRBD2 TRBJ2-7 few TRBV7-2 CASSLNGGSGEQYF TGTGCCAGCAGCTTAAACGGCGGGAGTGGCGAGCAGTACTTC
TRBD1 TRBJ2-4 NA TRBV27 CASSAQGAAKNIQYF TGTGCCAGCAGCGCGCAGGGGGCCGCCAAAAACATTCAGTACTTC
TRBD2 TRBJ2-3 NA TRBV28 CASSRTSGRSTDTQYF TGTGCCAGCAGCCGCACTAGCGGACGTAGCACAGATACGCAGTATTTT
NA TRBJ2-7 NA TRBV7-2 CASSLARGSHMHGAEQYF TGTGCCAGCAGCTTAGCAAGGGGTTCCCATATGCACGGGGCCGAGCAGTACTTC
NA TRBJ2-3 NA TRBV27 CASSLRGYTQYF TGTGCCAGCAGTTTGAGGGGTTATACGCAGTATTTT
NA TRBJ2-7 NA TRBV30 CAWSAGTSYEQYF TGTGCCTGGAGTGCAGGGACCTCCTACGAGCAGTACTTC
NA TRBJ2-7 NA TRBV5-4 CASSLRTDEQYF TGTGCCAGCAGCCTTCGGACAGACGAGCAGTACTTC
TRBD1 TRBJ2-5 NA TRBV28 CASSPRDRGLQETQYF TGTGCCAGCAGTCCCCGGGACAGGGGCCTCCAAGAGACCCAGTACTTC
TRBD2 TRBJ2-2 few TRBV25-1 CASSDVTSSTGELFF TGTGCCAGCAGTGACGTGACTAGCAGTACCGGGGAGCTGTTTTTT
TRBD2 TRBJ2-1 NA TRBV29-1 CSVESWEGSSYNEQFF TGCAGCGTTGAATCGTGGGAGGGAAGCTCCTACAATGAGCAGTTCTTC
TRBD1 TRBJ1-3 once TRBV9 CASSAGQLSGNTIYF TGTGCCAGCAGCGCGGGACAGCTCTCTGGAAACACCATATATTTT
TRBD2 TRBJ2-2 NA TRBV30 CAWSPRTRRDGELFF TGTGCCTGGAGTCCTAGGACTAGGCGGGACGGGGAGCTGTTTTTT
NA TRBJ2-7 NA TRBV28 CASSAYSGAYEQYF TGTGCCAGCAGTGCCTATAGCGGAGCCTACGAGCAGTACTTC
TRBD1 TRBJ2-3 NA TRBV13 CASSAADRGRHTQYF TGTGCCAGCAGCGCCGCGGACAGGGGTCGGCATACGCAGTATTTT
NA TRBJ1-1 NA TRBV4-3 CASSQDQASTEAFF TGCGCCAGCAGCCAAGACCAAGCAAGTACTGAAGCTTTCTTT
NA TRBJ1-1 NA TRBV30 CAWSRAPLPEAFF TGTGCCTGGAGCAGGGCCCCTCTGCCTGAAGCTTTCTTT
TRBD1 TRBJ2-5 NA TRBV19 CASSSGQGETQYF TGTGCCAGTAGTTCGGGACAGGGGGAGACCCAGTACTTC
NA TRBJ2-1 NA TRBV20-1 CSAAPNEQFF TGCAGTGCCGCCCCCAATGAGCAGTTCTTC
TRBD2 TRBJ2-5 NA TRBV5-1 CASSETGLAGNFYF TGCGCCAGCAGCGAAACGGGACTAGCGGGGAATTTCTACTTC
NA TRBJ1-1 few TRBV5-4 CASSLGGGWDTEAFF TGTGCCAGCAGCCTTGGCGGGGGCTGGGACACTGAAGCTTTCTTT
NA TRBJ2-5 few TRBV30 CAWSGPQTQYF TGTGCCTGGAGTGGCCCCCAGACCCAGTACTTC
NA TRBJ2-1 NA TRBV15 CATSREAYNEQFF TGTGCCACCAGCAGAGAAGCTTACAATGAGCAGTTCTTC
NA TRBJ2-5 NA TRBV7-2 CASSPTRLQETQYF TGTGCCAGCAGCCCCACTCGGCTCCAAGAGACCCAGTACTTC
NA TRBJ2-5 few TRBV6-5 CASSLVRGETQYF TGTGCCAGCAGCTTGGTGAGGGGGGAGACCCAGTACTTC
NA TRBJ2-6 NA TRBV5-1 CASSLGVISGANVLTF TGCGCCAGCAGCTTAGGAGTCATCTCTGGGGCCAACGTCCTGACTTTC
NA TRBJ1-2 NA TRBV10-3 CATRGSNYGYTF TGTGCCACCAGAGGGTCTAACTATGGCTACACCTTC
NA TRBJ2-6 few TRBV15 CATSKSGANVLTF TGTGCCACCAGCAAATCTGGGGCCAACGTCCTGACTTTC
NA TRBJ2-1 few TRBV29-1 CRRASCNEQFF TGCAGAAGGGCTAGCTGCAATGAGCAGTTCTTC
NA TRBJ2-1 NA TRBV5-1 CASSKLGNEQFF TGCGCCAGCAGCAAACTGGGCAATGAGCAGTTCTTC
NA TRBJ2-7 NA TRBV10-3 CAISRTKWEQYF TGTGCCATCAGTCGGACGAAATGGGAGCAGTACTTC
NA TRBJ2-5 NA TRBV30 CAWSLDAVRETQYF TGTGCCTGGAGTCTAGACGCAGTGAGGGAGACCCAGTACTTC
NA TRBJ2-1 NA TRBV29-1 CSVGRGVYNEQFF TGCAGCGTTGGCAGGGGGGTTTACAATGAGCAGTTCTTC
TRBD1 TRBJ2-1 NA TRBV19 CASSSRQGDEQFF TGTGCCAGTAGTAGCAGACAGGGCGATGAGCAGTTCTTC